Listed below are T cell receptor beta chains from one sample, sequenced in a study of T cell clonotyping in hematopoietic cell transplantation. The assay was immunoSEQ multiplex PCR, and TCRdb's table has in-frame clones only and misses some. This sample has fewer than 50,000 clones, with about 95% found just once. The sequenced material came from peripheral blood mononuclear cells. All receptors derive from a woman between 45 and 65 years old in good health. Some clones in this sample may be carry-over from other donors' samples. CDR3s include the opening cysteine and the closing phenylalanine or tryptophan. The D gene is left open where the match is weak. Only part of the rows carry a size: once, few, many, or a class if the clone is expanded.

j_call: TRBJ2-6; v_call: TRBV4-1; clone_size: NA; d_call: NA; cdr3_nt: TGCGCCAGCAGCCAGGACTCTGGGGCCAACGTCCTGACTTTC; cdr3_aa: CASSQDSGANVLTF
j_call: TRBJ1-6; v_call: TRBV30; clone_size: NA; d_call: NA; cdr3_nt: TGTGCCTGGACCAAAAACCTCCCGGGTGGGAATTCACCCCTCCACTTT; cdr3_aa: CAWTKNLPGGNSPLHF
j_call: TRBJ2-2; v_call: TRBV29-1; clone_size: once; d_call: NA; cdr3_nt: TGCAGCGTTGAATTTAGGAGGTCACGCGGCACCGGGGAGCTGTTTTTT; cdr3_aa: CSVEFRRSRGTGELFF
j_call: TRBJ1-5; v_call: TRBV5-1; clone_size: NA; d_call: TRBD1; cdr3_nt: TGCGCCAGCAGCGTCGAAGGACAGGTTAATCAGCCCCAGCATTTT; cdr3_aa: CASSVEGQVNQPQHF
j_call: TRBJ2-3; v_call: TRBV27; clone_size: medium-sized; d_call: NA; cdr3_nt: TGTGCCAGCAGTTTTTCCCGCGATACGCAGTATTTT; cdr3_aa: CASSFSRDTQYF
j_call: TRBJ1-1; v_call: TRBV7-3; clone_size: once; d_call: TRBD1; cdr3_nt: TGTGCCAGCAGCTTAAAAGGGACAGAGTATGGCACTGAAGCTTTCTTT; cdr3_aa: CASSLKGTEYGTEAFF
j_call: TRBJ1-6; v_call: TRBV19; clone_size: NA; d_call: TRBD1; cdr3_nt: TGTGCCACCCGGGACAGGGGGAATTCACCCCTCCACTTT; cdr3_aa: CATRDRGNSPLHF
j_call: TRBJ1-1; v_call: TRBV29-1; clone_size: NA; d_call: NA; cdr3_nt: TGCAGCGTTTGGGGGGCAGCTGAAGCTTTCTTT; cdr3_aa: CSVWGAAEAFF
j_call: TRBJ2-2; v_call: TRBV27; clone_size: NA; d_call: TRBD2; cdr3_nt: TGTGCCAGCAGTTCGCCCCGGCGGGGGGCTAACACCGGGGAGCTGTTTTTT; cdr3_aa: CASSSPRRGANTGELFF
j_call: TRBJ2-3; v_call: TRBV7-2; clone_size: NA; d_call: TRBD2; cdr3_nt: TGTGCCAGCAGCTTATGGGGGGGGGAGAATACGCAGTATTTT; cdr3_aa: CASSLWGGENTQYF
j_call: TRBJ2-1; v_call: TRBV19; clone_size: NA; d_call: NA; cdr3_nt: TGTGCCAGTAGTTTTACCCGGATGAATGAGCAGTTCTTC; cdr3_aa: CASSFTRMNEQFF
j_call: TRBJ2-3; v_call: TRBV19; clone_size: NA; d_call: TRBD2; cdr3_nt: TGTGCCAGTAATTCCCCAGGGCTAGCGGGGGGCACAGATACGCAGTATTTT; cdr3_aa: CASNSPGLAGGTDTQYF
j_call: TRBJ2-3; v_call: TRBV4-3; clone_size: NA; d_call: NA; cdr3_nt: TGCGCCAGCAGCGTCGGGATCAGCACAGATACGCAGTATTTT; cdr3_aa: CASSVGISTDTQYF
j_call: TRBJ1-6; v_call: TRBV6-5; clone_size: NA; d_call: NA; cdr3_nt: TGTGCCAGCAGCTGGGACGAAGATTCACCCCTCCACTTT; cdr3_aa: CASSWDEDSPLHF
j_call: TRBJ2-1; v_call: TRBV11-3; clone_size: NA; d_call: TRBD1; cdr3_nt: TGTGCCAGCAGCCATGGGACAGGTTACAATGAGCAGTTCTTC; cdr3_aa: CASSHGTGYNEQFF
j_call: TRBJ2-2; v_call: TRBV29-1; clone_size: NA; d_call: NA; cdr3_nt: TGCAGCGCTAGAAAGCAGGGGACCGGGGAGCTGTTTTTT; cdr3_aa: CSARKQGTGELFF